This note documents a single T cell receptor (beta chain) sequence. This record comes from a study of T cells after yellow fever vaccination. For the study at large: Where fractions had low cell numbers, libraries were prepared from them with the SMART-Seq v4 Ultra Low Input RNA kit.

From germline, CDR1 is KGHSH and CDR2 LQKENI. The CDR3 consists of 15 residues. V shed 3 bases, J shed 3 bases, and the junction held 6 bases outside the gene matches. Template-switching 5'RACE yielded the TCR cDNA; a universal primer site and UMIs were added in the process. TCRdb ran MiXCR on the 5' RACE reads and lists one entry per CDR3 protein. The sample holds under 550,000 distinct CDR3 sequences; roughly 22% are singletons and the top ten take about 15%. The starting material was PBMCs, obtained roughly 23 days after the first yellow fever vaccination. The source is a man aged 18 to 29 who received the YFV17D yellow fever vaccine. The chain joins TRBV18 to TRBJ2-7; 9 bases fit TRBD2. The CDR3 DNA sequence: TGTGCCAGCTCACCGATTAGGACTAGCGACTACGAGCAGTACTTC. It codes for CASSPIRTSDYEQYF.